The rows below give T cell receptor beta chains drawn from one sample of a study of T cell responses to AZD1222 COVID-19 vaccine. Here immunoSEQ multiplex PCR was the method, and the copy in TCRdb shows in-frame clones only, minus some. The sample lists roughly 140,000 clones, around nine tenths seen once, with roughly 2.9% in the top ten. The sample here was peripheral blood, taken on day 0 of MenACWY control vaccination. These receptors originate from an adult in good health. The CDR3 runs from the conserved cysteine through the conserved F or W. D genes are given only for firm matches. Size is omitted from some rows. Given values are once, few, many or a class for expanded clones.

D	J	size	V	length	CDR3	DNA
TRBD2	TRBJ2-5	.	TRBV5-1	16	CASSSGGLAAQETQYF	TGCGCCAGCAGCTCAGGAGGACTAGCGGCCCAAGAGACCCAGTACTTC
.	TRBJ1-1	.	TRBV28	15	CASSLRQLMNTEAFF	TGTGCCAGCAGTTTACGACAGCTTATGAACACTGAAGCTTTCTTT
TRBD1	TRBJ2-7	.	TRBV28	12	CASRKQGYEQYF	TGTGCCAGCAGGAAACAGGGGTACGAGCAGTACTTC
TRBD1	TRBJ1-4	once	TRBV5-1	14	CASSLGQGYEKLFF	TGCGCCAGCAGCTTGGGACAGGGTTATGAAAAACTGTTTTTT
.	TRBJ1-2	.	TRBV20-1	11	CSARDDWGYTF	TGCAGTGCTAGAGATGACTGGGGCTACACCTTC
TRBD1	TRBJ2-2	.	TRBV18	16	CASSPLIQGAAGELFF	TGTGCCAGCTCACCACTCATTCAGGGGGCGGCCGGGGAGCTGTTTTTT
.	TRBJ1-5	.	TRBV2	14	CASSDLRGGQPQHF	TGTGCCAGCAGTGATCTTCGGGGGGGTCAGCCCCAGCATTTT
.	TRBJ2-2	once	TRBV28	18	CASRKPTGPKTNTGELFF	TGTGCCAGCAGGAAGCCCACGGGACCCAAGACGAACACCGGGGAGCTGTTTTTT
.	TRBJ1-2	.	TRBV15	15	CATSRERSPTYGYTF	TGTGCCACCAGCAGAGAAAGGAGCCCAACCTATGGCTACACCTTC
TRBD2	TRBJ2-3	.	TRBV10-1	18	CASSDSRSGGLVLDTQYF	TGCGCCAGCAGTGATTCCCGAAGCGGGGGGTTGGTGCTGGATACGCAGTATTTT
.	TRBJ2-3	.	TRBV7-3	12	CASSLDGDTQYF	TGTGCCAGCAGCTTGGACGGAGATACGCAGTATTTT
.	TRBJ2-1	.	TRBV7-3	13	CASSPRVDNEQFF	TGTGCCAGCAGCCCAAGGGTAGACAATGAGCAGTTCTTC
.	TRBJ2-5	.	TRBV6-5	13	CASKGGNAETQYF	TGTGCCAGCAAGGGGGGAAACGCGGAGACCCAGTACTTC
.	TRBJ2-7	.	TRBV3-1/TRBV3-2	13	CASSQEGPYEQYF	TGTGCCAGCAGCCAAGAAGGACCCTACGAGCAGTACTTC
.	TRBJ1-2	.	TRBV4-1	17	CASSQDPGVAGVYGYTF	TGCGCCAGCAGCCAAGATCCAGGGGTCGCAGGGGTCTATGGCTACACCTTC
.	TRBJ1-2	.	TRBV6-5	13	CASSPGDGYGYTF	TGTGCCAGCAGTCCCGGTGACGGCTATGGCTACACCTTC
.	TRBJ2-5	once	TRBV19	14	CASSIGGDRETQYF	TGTGCCAGTAGTATCGGGGGTGACCGGGAGACCCAGTACTTC
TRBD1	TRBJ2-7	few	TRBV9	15	CASSPGQGSSYEQYF	TGTGCCAGCAGCCCAGGACAGGGGAGCTCCTACGAGCAGTACTTC
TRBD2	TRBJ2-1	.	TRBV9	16	CASSGISGGHHNEQFF	TGTGCCAGCAGCGGAATTAGCGGGGGGCACCACAATGAGCAGTTCTTC
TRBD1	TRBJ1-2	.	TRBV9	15	CASSVGAGGDYGYTF	TGTGCCAGCAGCGTAGGGGCAGGGGGCGACTATGGCTACACCTTC
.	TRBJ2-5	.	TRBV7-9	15	CASSLAKGGLETQYF	TGTGCCAGCAGCTTGGCAAAGGGTGGATTAGAGACCCAGTACTTC
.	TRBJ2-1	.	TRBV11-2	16	CASSLSRSLLLNEQFF	TGTGCCAGCAGCCTCTCTCGGTCCCTACTTTTGAATGAGCAGTTCTTC
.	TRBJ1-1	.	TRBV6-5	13	CASRKDRNTEAFF	TGTGCCAGCAGGAAGGACAGGAACACTGAAGCTTTCTTT
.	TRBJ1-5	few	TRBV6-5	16	CASSYSRHDSNQPQHF	TGTGCCAGCAGTTACTCGCGTCATGATAGCAATCAGCCCCAGCATTTT
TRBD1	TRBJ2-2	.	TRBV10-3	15	CAIRPGTGDAGELFF	TGTGCCATCAGACCCGGGACAGGGGATGCCGGGGAGCTGTTTTTT
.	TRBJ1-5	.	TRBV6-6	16	CASSYSGPGGNQPQHF	TGTGCCAGCAGTTACTCGGGACCGGGAGGCAATCAGCCCCAGCATTTT
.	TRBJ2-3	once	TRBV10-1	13	CASSESSTDTQYF	TGCGCCAGCAGTGAGTCGAGCACAGATACGCAGTATTTT
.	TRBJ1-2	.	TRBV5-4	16	CASSFSAGQAFYGYTF	TGTGCCAGCAGCTTTTCAGCAGGGCAGGCGTTCTATGGCTACACCTTC
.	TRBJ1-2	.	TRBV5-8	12	CASSFERYGYTF	TGTGCCAGCAGCTTCGAGAGATATGGCTACACCTTC
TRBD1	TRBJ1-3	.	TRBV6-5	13	CASRRDRANTIYF	TGTGCCAGCAGGAGAGACAGGGCTAACACCATATATTTT
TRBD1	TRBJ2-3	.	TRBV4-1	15	CASSQGDREADTQYF	TGCGCCAGCAGCCAGGGGGACAGGGAAGCAGATACGCAGTATTTT
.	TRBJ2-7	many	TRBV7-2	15	CASSLGLGGGDEQYF	TGTGCCAGCAGCTTAGGGTTGGGTGGAGGGGACGAGCAGTACTTC
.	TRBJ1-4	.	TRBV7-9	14	CASSLGGFNEKLFF	TGTGCCAGCAGCTTAGGGGGATTTAATGAAAAACTGTTTTTT
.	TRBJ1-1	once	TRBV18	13	CASSPVSGTEAFF	TGTGCCAGCTCACCAGTTAGCGGCACTGAAGCTTTCTTT
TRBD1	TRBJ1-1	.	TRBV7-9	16	CASRQRAGQGKSEAFF	TGTGCCAGCAGGCAGCGCGCGGGACAGGGGAAGTCTGAAGCTTTCTTT
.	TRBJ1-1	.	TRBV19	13	CASSIARVGEAFF	TGTGCCAGTAGTATAGCGCGGGTGGGGGAAGCTTTCTTT
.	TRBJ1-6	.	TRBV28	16	CASSWVASSYNSPLHF	TGTGCCAGCAGTTGGGTAGCGAGCTCCTATAATTCACCCCTCCACTTT
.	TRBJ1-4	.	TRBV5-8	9	CASSMGQFF	TGTGCCAGCAGCATGGGACAGTTTTTT
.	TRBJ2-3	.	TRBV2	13	CASPWGESDTQYF	TGTGCCAGCCCTTGGGGGGAGAGCGATACGCAGTATTTT
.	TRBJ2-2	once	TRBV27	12	CASRGSTGELFF	TGTGCCAGCAGGGGAAGTACCGGGGAGCTGTTTTTT
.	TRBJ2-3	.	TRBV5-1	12	CASRISLDTQYF	TGCGCCAGCAGGATAAGTCTGGATACGCAGTATTTT
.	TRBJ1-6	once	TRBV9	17	CASSPALRRTYNSPLHF	TGTGCCAGCAGCCCCGCACTCAGGAGGACCTATAATTCACCCCTCCACTTT
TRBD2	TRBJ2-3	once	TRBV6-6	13	CASTGGSPDTQYF	TGTGCCAGCACTGGCGGGAGCCCAGATACGCAGTATTTT
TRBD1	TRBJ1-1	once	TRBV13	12	CASSTGGWDAFF	TGTGCCAGCTCCACAGGGGGCTGGGATGCTTTCTTT
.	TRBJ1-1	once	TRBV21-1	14	CASSMDRLNTEAFF	TGTGCCAGCAGCATGGACAGGCTGAACACTGAAGCTTTCTTT
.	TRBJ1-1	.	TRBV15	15	CATSIEPGPNTEAFF	TGTGCCACCAGCATTGAGCCGGGACCGAACACTGAAGCTTTCTTT
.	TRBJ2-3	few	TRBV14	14	CASSQAAGQSSQYF	TGTGCCAGCAGCCAAGCGGCGGGCCAGTCTTCGCAGTATTTT
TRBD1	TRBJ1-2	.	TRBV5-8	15	CASSTQQGANYGYTF	TGTGCCAGCAGCACTCAACAGGGGGCTAACTATGGCTACACCTTC
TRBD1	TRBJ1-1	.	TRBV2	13	CASSQDRGVEAFF	TGTGCCAGCAGTCAGGACAGGGGCGTTGAAGCTTTCTTT
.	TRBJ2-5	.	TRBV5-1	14	CASSFGTYQETQYF	TGCGCCAGCAGCTTCGGGACTTACCAAGAGACCCAGTACTTC
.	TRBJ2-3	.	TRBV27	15	CASSLRLLGGDTQYF	TGTGCCAGCAGTTTAAGACTGCTAGGAGGAGATACGCAGTATTTT